The clone carrying this TCR beta chain was counted a single time. Antigen unknown. Data came from immunoSEQ multiplex PCR; TCRdb stores just in-frame clones and leaves some out. The table shows 130,000 or so clones, with under 95% occurring only once. The sample originates from a study of T cell responses to AZD1222 COVID-19 vaccine. The germline V gene has CDR1 MNHEY and CDR2 SVGAGI. The CDR3 totals 14 residues. V lost 6 bases to trimming and J lost 3 bases, with 12 bases between them. Whole-study findings and limits: AZD1222 recipients seropositive at baseline numbered only 6 or 7.

The TCR comes from an adult who received the AZD1222 COVID-19 vaccine. The chain has TRBV6-5 and TRBJ1-5; weak D call: TRBD1 (6 bases). The sequencing here drew on peripheral blood, taken 28 days after the second AZD1222 dose. CDR3 protein: CASRKTGFNQPQHF. Here the CDR3 DNA reads TGTGCCAGCAGGAAAACAGGGTTCAATCAGCCCCAGCATTTT.